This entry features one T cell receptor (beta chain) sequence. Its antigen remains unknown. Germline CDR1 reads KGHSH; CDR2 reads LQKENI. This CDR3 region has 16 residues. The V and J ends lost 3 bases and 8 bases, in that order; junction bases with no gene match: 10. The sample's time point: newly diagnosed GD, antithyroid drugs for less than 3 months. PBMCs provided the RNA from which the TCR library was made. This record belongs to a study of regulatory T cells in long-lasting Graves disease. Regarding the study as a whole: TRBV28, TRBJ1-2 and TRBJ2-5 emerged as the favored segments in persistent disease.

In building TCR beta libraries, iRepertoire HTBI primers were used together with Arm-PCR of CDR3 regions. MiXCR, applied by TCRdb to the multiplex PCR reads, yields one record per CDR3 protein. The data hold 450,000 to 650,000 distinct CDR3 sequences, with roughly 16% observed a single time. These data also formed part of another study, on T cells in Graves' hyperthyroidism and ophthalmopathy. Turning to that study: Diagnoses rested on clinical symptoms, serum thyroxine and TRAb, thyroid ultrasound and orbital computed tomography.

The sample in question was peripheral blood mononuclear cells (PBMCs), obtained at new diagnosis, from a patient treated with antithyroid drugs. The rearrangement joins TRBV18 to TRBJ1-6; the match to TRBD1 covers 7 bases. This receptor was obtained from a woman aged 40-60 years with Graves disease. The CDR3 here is CASSPWGQSGYSPLHF. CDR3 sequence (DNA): TGTGCCAGCTCACCCTGGGGACAGTCCGGATATTCACCCCTCCACTTT.